This TCR beta chain emerged from a study of T cells in Graves' hyperthyroidism and ophthalmopathy. Overall study context: Peripheral blood collection took place at initial diagnosis, before any treatment.

TCR beta CDR3 regions were amplified from RNA. With the HTBI primer set, the TCR CDR3 went through a first round of RT-PCR. TCRdb processed the multiplex PCR reads anew with MiXCR; each CDR3 protein has one entry. In the table there are some 460,000 distinct CDR3 sequences, 15% to 17% of which are singletons. Study results and caveats: Ophthalmopathy and stable hyperthyroidism were told apart by a 13 V-J model.

This clonotype showed up just a few times. What it binds is not known. A lack of ophthalmopathy progression within 18 months defined stable Graves' hyperthyroidism. The sequenced sample consisted of blood. The TCR sequence derives from a woman aged 18-30 years with Graves' hyperthyroidism.

The CDR3 is CAISESRTSGGRTDTQYF. CDR3 nucleotides: TGTGCCATCAGTGAGTCGAGGACTAGCGGGGGCCGCACAGATACGCAGTATTTT. The chain is built from TRBV10-3 and TRBJ2-3; 13 nucleotides line up with TRBD2. The ends lost 0 bases at V and 1 base at J; junction bases unmatched: 4. There are 18 residues in the CDR3. Germline-derived CDR1 and CDR2 are ENHRY and SYGVKD.